One sample yielded the 6 T cell receptor beta chains listed below, sequenced in a study of OX40 agonist ivuxolimab in advanced cancers. The table came from immunoSEQ multiplex PCR; TCRdb's copy has only in-frame clones and leaves some out. The data show some 35,000 clones, under 85% seen once. The starting material was CD4+ or CD8+ T cells sorted from blood, obtained in a trial of the OX40 agonist ivuxolimab. Receptors were obtained from an adult with an advanced solid tumor such as melanoma, head and neck, liver or kidney cancer.

This clone was recorded a few times. This chain joins TRBV5-4 and TRBJ1-4; D is unclear. This CDR3 has 15 amino acids. Trimming removed 3 bases at V and 4 bases at J, with 13 bases between. In germline, CDR1 is SGHNT, CDR2 YYREEE (reference sequence). The CDR3 DNA reads as TGTGCCAGCAGCTCGAACCGGGCGGTTAATGAAAAACTGTTTTTT. Amino acids: CASSSNRAVNEKLFF. The full variable domain, completed using reference TRBV5-4 and TRBJ1-4, is ETGVTQSPTHLIKTRGQQVTLRCSSQSGHNTVSWYQQALGQGPQFIFQYYREEENGRGNFPPRFSGLQFPNYSSELNVNALELDDSALYLCASSSNRAVNEKLFFGSGTQLSVL.

V gene TRBV12-5 combines with J gene TRBJ2-7, with 9 positions matching TRBD1. Trimming cost V 10 bases and J 4 bases; bases outside gene matches: 20. Germline loops: CDR1 LGHNT, CDR2 FRNRAP. The CDR3 length is 17 residues. CDR3 residues: CATAPPRGTGRGYEQYF. The DNA for the CDR3 is TGTGCTACCGCCCCCCCCCGAGGGACAGGGAGAGGGTACGAGCAGTACTTC.

The chain combines TRBV7-6 with TRBJ2-7, with D tentatively TRBD1 (5 bases). V gave up 8 bases and J gave up 3 bases, with 8 bases separating them. The CDR3 loop spans 11 amino acids. In germline, CDR1 is SGHVS, CDR2 FNYEAQ. The CDR3 DNA is TGTGCCAGCGGGCAGGGCTACGAGCAGTACTTC. Translation: CASGQGYEQYF.

This chain uses TRBV27 with TRBJ2-7, with a tentative D call TRBD2 (6 bases). Germline CDR1 MNHEY, CDR2 SMNVEV (reference sequence). With 6 bases removed from V and 6 bases from J, the gap between germline ends came to 18 bases. This CDR3 region has 14 residues. CDR3 nucleotides: TGTGCCAGCAGACAGCACCGGGAGCCGAGCGAGCAGTACTTC. Residues: CASRQHREPSEQYF.

The rearrangement joins TRBV28 to TRBJ2-7; TRBD1 agrees at 8 bases. From germline, CDR1 is MDHEN and CDR2 SYDVKM. The CDR3 has 16 amino acids. The junction had 13 bases not matched to a gene; V was cut back by 6 bases and J by 3 bases. DNA of the CDR3: TGTGCCAGCAGCCCATGGGACAGGAACTCCTACTACGAGCAGTACTTC. Residues: CASSPWDRNSYYEQYF.

V is TRBV7-6 and J is TRBJ2-1; TRBD1 matches at 10 bases. V trimming: 3 bases; J trimming: 7 bases; junction bases outside the gene matches: 0. The germline gives CDR1 SGHVS, CDR2 FNYEAQ. This CDR3 is 13 amino acids long. The CDR3 bases are TGTGCCAGCAGCTTGGACAGGGGGAATGAGCAGTTCTTC. Its translation: CASSLDRGNEQFF.